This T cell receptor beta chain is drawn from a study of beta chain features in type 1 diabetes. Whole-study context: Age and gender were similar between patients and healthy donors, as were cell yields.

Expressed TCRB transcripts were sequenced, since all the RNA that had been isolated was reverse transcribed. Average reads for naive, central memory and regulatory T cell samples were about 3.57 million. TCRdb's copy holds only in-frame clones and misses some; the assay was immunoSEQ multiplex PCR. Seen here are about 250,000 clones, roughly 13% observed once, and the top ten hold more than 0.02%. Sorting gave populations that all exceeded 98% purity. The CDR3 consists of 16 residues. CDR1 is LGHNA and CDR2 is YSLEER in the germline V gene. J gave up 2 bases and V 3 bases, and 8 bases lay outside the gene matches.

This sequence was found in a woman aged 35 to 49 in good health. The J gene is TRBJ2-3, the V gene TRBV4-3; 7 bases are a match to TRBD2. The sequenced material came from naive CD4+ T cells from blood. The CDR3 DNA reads TGCGCCAGCAGCCAGGGGGTTAGCGGGTCCACAGATACGCAGTATTTT. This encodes CASSQGVSGSTDTQYF.